This TCR beta chain was sequenced in a study of blood T cell repertoires in COVID-19. In the authors' workflow: The assay estimated nucleated cells by amplifying reference gene primers. Sequenced by immunoSEQ multiplex PCR; TCRdb stores in-frame clones only, minus some. V and J calls plus clone size are reproduced from that table; the DNA served to infer D and trimming. The profile shows some 100,000 clones, over 75% of them singletons. The CDR3 consists of 14 residues. Trimming took off 9 bases at V and 0 bases at J, with 11 bases between the two ends. Germline V gene lookup returns CDR1 KGHDR and CDR2 SFDVKD.

The clonotype comes from a man older than 75 with active or convalescent COVID-19. The rearrangement joins TRBV24-1 to TRBJ1-5, with TRBD1 as a possible D gene (6 bases). Sequenced: peripheral blood. CDR3 sequence (DNA): TGTGCCACCGGAGGGGGGGGTAGCAATCAGCCCCAGCATTTT. Its translation is CATGGGGSNQPQHF.